Here is one T cell receptor beta chain with its context. This clone's antigen is unknown. No quality values exist for individual bases; no much larger clone is one base distant. Collaborating institutions collected whole blood in K2EDTA tubes following their own protocols. For TCRbeta analysis, collaborators shipped samples as frozen whole blood, isolated PBMCs, or DNA extracted from either of those sample types. These data originate in a study of blood T cell repertoires in COVID-19 (dated by TCRdb to between 2020 and 2021). Context from the whole study: Samples from collaborators originated in the United States, Italy and Spain and spanned both the acute and convalescent phases of COVID-19. HLA class I and class II types, where available, came from metadata supplied by the sample provider rather than from assay-based typing. A freely available public database, intended as a resource for researchers studying the immune response to SARS-CoV-2, is where the repertoires were released. Nearly every sample came with metadata listing a de-identified subject ID, COVID-19 status, age in years and sex. The material from the prospective study consisted of cDNA or gDNA derived from T cells, B-cell-depleted T cells, or PBMCs. The dataset comprised deeply sampled blood TCRbeta repertoires from subjects exposed to, actively infected with, or recovered from COVID-19. Samples came from the ongoing ImmuneRACE study (first 160 participants) plus 1,254 subjects from 6 global collaborators.

TCRbeta CDR3 regions were amplified from genomic DNA using the immunoSEQ Assay, a bias-controlled multiplex PCR. The original pipeline was this. The number of nucleated cells in each sample was estimated from the amplification of reference gene primers within the assay. To quantify the absolute abundance of each unique TCRbeta CDR3 rearrangement, sequence reads were collapsed and filtered. For each sample, productive Simpson clonality was calculated by taking the square root of Simpson's diversity index across productive rearrangements. TCRdb's version of the immuneACCESS table is confined to in-frame rearrangements and falls short of the full clone set. An unresolved V gene accounts for under half of the shortfall where checked; the remainder is of unknown origin. V, J and clone size are taken as reported in that table, and D and trimming were inferred from the DNA itself. The sample table records roughly 100,000 clones; more than 75% of these occur just once. The ten top clones hold approximately 9.6% of the sample.

V is pruned by 5 bases and J by 3 bases, leaving 8 bases of the junction without a gene match. There are 16 amino acids in the CDR3, from cysteine to phenylalanine inclusive. The sequence is cut down to CDR3 DNA, 48 bases in frame from base 1. CDR1 and CDR2 are read off the germline V gene as SGHVS and FQNEAQ. General conclusions and limits of the study: Clinical and demographic metadata were provided uncurated, with the amount varying by source and participant.

The receptor was derived from a man aged 55 to 69 with active or convalescent COVID-19. The sample was peripheral blood. The chain employs TRBV7-8 and TRBJ2-1; 9 nucleotides in the junction match TRBD2. The sequenced DNA: TGTGCCAGCAGCCCGACTAAAGCGGGGGGCTACAATGAGCAGTTCTTC. The resulting protein is CASSPTKAGGYNEQFF. The CDR3 plus the reference TRBV7-8 and TRBJ2-1 genes for the other parts give the full variable domain: GAGVSQSPRYKVAKRGQDVALRCDPISGHVSLFWYQQALGQGPEFLTYFQNEAQLDKSGLPSDRFFAERPEGSVSTLKIQRTQQEDSAVYLCASSPTKAGGYNEQFFGPGTRLTVL.